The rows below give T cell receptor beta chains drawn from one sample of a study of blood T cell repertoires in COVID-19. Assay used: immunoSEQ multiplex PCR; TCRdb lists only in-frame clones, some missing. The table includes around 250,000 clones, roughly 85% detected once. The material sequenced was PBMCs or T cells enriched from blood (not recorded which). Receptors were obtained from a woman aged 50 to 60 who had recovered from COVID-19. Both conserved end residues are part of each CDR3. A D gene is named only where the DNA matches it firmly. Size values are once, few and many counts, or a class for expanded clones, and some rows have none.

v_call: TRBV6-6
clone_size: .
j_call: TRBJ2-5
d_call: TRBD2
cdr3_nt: TGTGCCAGCAGTTACCCGACTAGCGGGAGAGGAGAGACCCAGTACTTC
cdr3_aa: CASSYPTSGRGETQYF

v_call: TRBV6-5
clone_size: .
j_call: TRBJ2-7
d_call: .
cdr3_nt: TGTGCCAGCAGAATAGCTACGCGGTCCTACGAGCAGTACTTC
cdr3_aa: CASRIATRSYEQYF

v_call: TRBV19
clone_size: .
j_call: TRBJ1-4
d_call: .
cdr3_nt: TGTGCCAGTCGGCGGGGCCGCGCTGATGAAAAACTGTTTTTT
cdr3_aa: CASRRGRADEKLFF

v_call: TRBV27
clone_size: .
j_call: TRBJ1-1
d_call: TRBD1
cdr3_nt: TGTGCCATCTCCACAGGGGGGGCAGCGGGGACTGAAGCTTTCTTT
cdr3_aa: CAISTGGAAGTEAFF

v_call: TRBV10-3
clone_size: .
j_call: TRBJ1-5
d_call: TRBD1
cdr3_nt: TGTGCCATCAGTACACAGGGGGCCAATCAGCCCCAGCATTTT
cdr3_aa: CAISTQGANQPQHF

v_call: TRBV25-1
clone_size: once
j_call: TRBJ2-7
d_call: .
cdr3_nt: TGTGCCAGCAGTGGGGGGATCGGACAGTCCTACGAGCAGTACTTC
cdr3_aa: CASSGGIGQSYEQYF

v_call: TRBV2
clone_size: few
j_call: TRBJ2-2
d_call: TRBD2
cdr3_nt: TGTGCCAGCAGTCTAGCGGGAGTCGGCGGGGAGCTGTTTTTT
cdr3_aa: CASSLAGVGGELFF

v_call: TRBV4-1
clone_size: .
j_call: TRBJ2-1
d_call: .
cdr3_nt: TGCGCCAGCAGCGTACAGGGCACACAGTTCTTC
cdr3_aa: CASSVQGTQFF

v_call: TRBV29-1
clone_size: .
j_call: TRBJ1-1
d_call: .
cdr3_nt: TGCAGCGTTCGGGGCCGCGGGGGGACTGAAGCTTTCTTT
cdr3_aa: CSVRGRGGTEAFF

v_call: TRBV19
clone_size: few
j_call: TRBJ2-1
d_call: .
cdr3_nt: TGTGCCAGTAGCCGTTTGGCCCCCTCCTACAATGAGCAGTTCTTC
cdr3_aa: CASSRLAPSYNEQFF

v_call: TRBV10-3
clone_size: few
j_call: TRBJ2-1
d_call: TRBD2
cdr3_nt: TGTGCCATCAGTGAGCGCGAGACTAGCGGGAGTAATGAGCAGTTCTTC
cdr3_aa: CAISERETSGSNEQFF

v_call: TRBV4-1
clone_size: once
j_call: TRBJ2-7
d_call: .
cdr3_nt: TGCGCCAGCAGCCAAGGACAGTCGTCCTACGAGCAGTACTTC
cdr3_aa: CASSQGQSSYEQYF

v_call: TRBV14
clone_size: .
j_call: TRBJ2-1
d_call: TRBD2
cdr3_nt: TGTGCCAGCAGCCAGCTGGGCGGACTAGCGGACAATGAGCAGTTCTTC
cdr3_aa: CASSQLGGLADNEQFF

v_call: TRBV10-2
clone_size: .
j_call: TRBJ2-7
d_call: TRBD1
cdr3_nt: TGCGCCAGCACCTCTTCCGGGACAGGGGTACGCGAGCAGTACTTC
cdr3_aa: CASTSSGTGVREQYF

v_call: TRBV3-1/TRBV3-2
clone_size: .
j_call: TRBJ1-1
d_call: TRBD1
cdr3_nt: TGTGCCAGCAGCCATGAGACAGGGCAAACTGAAGCTTTCTTT
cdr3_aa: CASSHETGQTEAFF

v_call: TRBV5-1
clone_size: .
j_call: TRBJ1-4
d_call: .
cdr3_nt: TGCGCCAGCAGCTTGGCGACAGGTGAAAAACTGTTTTTT
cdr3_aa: CASSLATGEKLFF

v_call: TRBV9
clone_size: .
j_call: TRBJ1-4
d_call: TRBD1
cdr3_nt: TGTGCCAGCAGCCCCGACAGGGGCGGCGAAAAACTGTTTTTT
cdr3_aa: CASSPDRGGEKLFF

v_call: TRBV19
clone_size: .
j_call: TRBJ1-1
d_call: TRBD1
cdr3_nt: TGTGCCAGTAGTGCAAGACAGGGGTACACTGAAGCTTTCTTT
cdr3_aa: CASSARQGYTEAFF

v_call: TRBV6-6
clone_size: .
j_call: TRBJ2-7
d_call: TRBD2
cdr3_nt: TGTGCCAGCAGCCGCCGGAACCGGCCGGGACTAGCGGGAGTAAACTACGAGCAGTACTTC
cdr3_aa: CASSRRNRPGLAGVNYEQYF

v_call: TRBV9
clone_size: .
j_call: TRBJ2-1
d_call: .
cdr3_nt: TGTGCCAGCAGCGTACGCATTGGGCGTTCCTCCTACAATGAGCAGTTCTTC
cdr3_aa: CASSVRIGRSSYNEQFF

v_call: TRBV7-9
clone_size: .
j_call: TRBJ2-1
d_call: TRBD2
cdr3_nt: TGTGCCAGCAGCTCCCCAGCGGGAGGGCCGATCAATGAGCAGTTCTTC
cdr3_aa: CASSSPAGGPINEQFF

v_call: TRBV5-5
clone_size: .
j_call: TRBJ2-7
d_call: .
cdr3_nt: TGTGCCAGCAGCTTTGGTTTAAGTAGCTCCTACGAGCAGTACTTC
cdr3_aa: CASSFGLSSSYEQYF

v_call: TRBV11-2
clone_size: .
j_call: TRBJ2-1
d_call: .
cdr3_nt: TGTGCCGGCACGCCGGGGGTAGCGGACAATGAGCAGTTCTTC
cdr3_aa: CAGTPGVADNEQFF

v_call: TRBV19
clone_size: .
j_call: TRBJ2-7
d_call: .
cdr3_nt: TGTGCCAGTAGTACGTCCGGGACTGCCTCCTACGAGCAGTACTTC
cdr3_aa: CASSTSGTASYEQYF

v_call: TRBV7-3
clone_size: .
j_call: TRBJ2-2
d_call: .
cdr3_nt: TGTGCCAGCAGCTTAATGGCGGGCCGGCGCCTCCCCGGGGAGCTGTTTTTT
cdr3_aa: CASSLMAGRRLPGELFF

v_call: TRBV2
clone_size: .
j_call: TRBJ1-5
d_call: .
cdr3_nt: TGTGCCAGCAGTGAATTCTCCAGAAATCAGCCCCAGCATTTT
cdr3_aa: CASSEFSRNQPQHF

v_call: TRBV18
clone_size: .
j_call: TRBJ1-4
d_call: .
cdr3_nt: TGTGCCAGCTCACCTCAGAGGGGACTCGGTGAAAAACTGTTTTTT
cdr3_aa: CASSPQRGLGEKLFF

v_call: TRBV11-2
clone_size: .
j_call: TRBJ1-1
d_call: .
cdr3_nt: TGTGCCAGCAGCTTATATCAAGCCTCTGAAGCTTTCTTT
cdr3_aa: CASSLYQASEAFF

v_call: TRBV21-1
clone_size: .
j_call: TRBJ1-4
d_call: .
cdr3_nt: TGTGCCAGCAGCAGGCAGGGGAATGAAAAACTGTTTTTT
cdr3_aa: CASSRQGNEKLFF

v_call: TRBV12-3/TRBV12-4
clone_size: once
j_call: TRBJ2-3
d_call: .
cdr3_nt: TGTGCCAGCAGCTCCCTGAGCACAGATACGCAGTATTTT
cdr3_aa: CASSSLSTDTQYF

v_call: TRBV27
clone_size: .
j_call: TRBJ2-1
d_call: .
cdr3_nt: TGTGCCAGCAGTCCCCGGGGAGGTCCCGCCATTAGCTCCTACAATGAGCAGTTCTTC
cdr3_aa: CASSPRGGPAISSYNEQFF

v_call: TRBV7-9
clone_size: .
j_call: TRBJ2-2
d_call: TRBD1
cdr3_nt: TGTGCCAGCAGCTTATACAGGGGGCATGGCACCGGGGAGCTGTTTTTT
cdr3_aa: CASSLYRGHGTGELFF

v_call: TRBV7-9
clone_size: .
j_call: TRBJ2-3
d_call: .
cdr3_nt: TGTGCCAGCAGCTTAGTGGGACTCCCGTCGGATACGCAGTATTTT
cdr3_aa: CASSLVGLPSDTQYF

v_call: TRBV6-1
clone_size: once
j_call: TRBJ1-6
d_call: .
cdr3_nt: TGTGCCAGCAGTGAAGCCTGGGCAGGGGTGCCCTCACCCCTCCACTTT
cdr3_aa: CASSEAWAGVPSPLHF

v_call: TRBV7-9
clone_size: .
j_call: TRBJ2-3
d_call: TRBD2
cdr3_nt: TGTGCCAGCAGCTTAACTCTCGCGGGAGGAGATACGCAGTATTTT
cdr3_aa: CASSLTLAGGDTQYF

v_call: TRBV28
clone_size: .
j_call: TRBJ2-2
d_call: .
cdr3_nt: TGTGCCAGCAGTTTAAAGTTCATTCGGGTCATCGCGAACACCGGGGAGCTGTTTTTT
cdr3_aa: CASSLKFIRVIANTGELFF

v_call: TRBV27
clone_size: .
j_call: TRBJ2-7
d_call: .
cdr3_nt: TGTGCCAGCAGTTTATCGCCCCCGCTGAAGCGAACCCTTAAGGAGCAGTACTTC
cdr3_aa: CASSLSPPLKRTLKEQYF

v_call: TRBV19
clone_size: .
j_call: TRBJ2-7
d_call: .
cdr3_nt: TGTGCCAGTAGTGGCGGGACAGCAATCGACGAGCAGTACTTC
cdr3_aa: CASSGGTAIDEQYF

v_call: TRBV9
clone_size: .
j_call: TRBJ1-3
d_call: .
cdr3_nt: TGTGCCAGCAGCGTAGACGGGGTAGGAAACACCATATATTTT
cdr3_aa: CASSVDGVGNTIYF

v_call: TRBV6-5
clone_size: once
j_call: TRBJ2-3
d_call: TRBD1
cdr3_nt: TGTGCCAGCAGTCTACAGGGGAAAGATACGCAGTATTTT
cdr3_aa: CASSLQGKDTQYF

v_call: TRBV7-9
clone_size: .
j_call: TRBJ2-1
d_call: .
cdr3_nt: TGTGCCAGCAGCTTGAACCTAGCCCCCAAACACAATGAGCAGTTCTTC
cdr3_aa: CASSLNLAPKHNEQFF

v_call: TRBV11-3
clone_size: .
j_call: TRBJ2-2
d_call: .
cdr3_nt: TGTGCCAGCAGCTTAGGCCGACAGTCGGCGGAGCTGTTTTTT
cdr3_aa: CASSLGRQSAELFF

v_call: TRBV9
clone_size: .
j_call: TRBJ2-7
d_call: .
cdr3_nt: TGTGCCAGCAGCGTAGGCACTAACTCCTACGAGCAGTACTTC
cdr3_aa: CASSVGTNSYEQYF

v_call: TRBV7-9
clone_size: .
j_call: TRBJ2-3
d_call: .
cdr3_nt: TGTGCCAGCAGCTTCTCGGTAACTGCAGATACGCAGTATTTT
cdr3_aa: CASSFSVTADTQYF

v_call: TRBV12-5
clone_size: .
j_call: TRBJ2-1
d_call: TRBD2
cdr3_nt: TGTGCTAGTGGTTTAAGACTAGCGGGAGTCAATGAGCAGTTCTTC
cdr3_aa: CASGLRLAGVNEQFF

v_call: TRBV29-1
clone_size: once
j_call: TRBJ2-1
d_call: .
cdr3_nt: TGCAGCGTTGAAGTCCACTACGGCCATGGGCAGTTCTTC
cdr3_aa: CSVEVHYGHGQFF

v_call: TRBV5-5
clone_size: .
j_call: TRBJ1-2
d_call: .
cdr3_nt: TGTGCCAGCAGCTTCTCACAGGGCTATGGCTACACCTTC
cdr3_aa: CASSFSQGYGYTF